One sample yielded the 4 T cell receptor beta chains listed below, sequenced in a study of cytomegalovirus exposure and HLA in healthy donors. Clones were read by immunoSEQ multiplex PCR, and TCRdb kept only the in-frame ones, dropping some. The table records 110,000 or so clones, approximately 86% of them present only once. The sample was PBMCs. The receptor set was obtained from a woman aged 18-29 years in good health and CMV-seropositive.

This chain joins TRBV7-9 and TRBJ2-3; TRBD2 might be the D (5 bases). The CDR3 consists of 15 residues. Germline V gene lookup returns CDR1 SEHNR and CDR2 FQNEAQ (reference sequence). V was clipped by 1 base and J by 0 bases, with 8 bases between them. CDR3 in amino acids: CASSLDGVSTDTQYF. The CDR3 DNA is TGTGCCAGCAGCTTAGACGGGGTTAGCACAGATACGCAGTATTTT.

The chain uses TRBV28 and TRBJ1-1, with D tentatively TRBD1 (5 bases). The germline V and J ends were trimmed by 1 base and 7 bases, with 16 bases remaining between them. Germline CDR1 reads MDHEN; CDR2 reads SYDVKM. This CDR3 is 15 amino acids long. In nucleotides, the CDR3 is TGTGCCAGCAGTTTATCGCGGGGGGGGACGGATGAAGCTTTCTTT. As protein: CASSLSRGGTDEAFF.

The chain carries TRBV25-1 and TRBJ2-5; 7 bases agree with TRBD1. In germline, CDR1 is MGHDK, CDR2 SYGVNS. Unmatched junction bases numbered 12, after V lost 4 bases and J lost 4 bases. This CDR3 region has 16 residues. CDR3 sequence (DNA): TGTGCCAGCAGTGGACAGGGTTGGCGGTCGACAGAGACCCAGTACTTC. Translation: CASSGQGWRSTETQYF.

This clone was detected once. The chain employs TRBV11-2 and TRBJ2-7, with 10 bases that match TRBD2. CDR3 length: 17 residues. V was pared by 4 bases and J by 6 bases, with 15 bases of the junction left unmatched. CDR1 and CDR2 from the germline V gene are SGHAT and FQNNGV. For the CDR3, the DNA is TGTGCCAGCAGCTCAATCCCGACTAGCGGGTTATTCCTCGAGCAGTACTTC. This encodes CASSSIPTSGLFLEQYF.